Below, 9 T cell receptor beta chains from the same sample are listed, as sequenced in a study of blood T cell repertoires in COVID-19. Data came from immunoSEQ multiplex PCR; TCRdb stores just in-frame clones and leaves some out. The sample consists of some 200,000 clones, 82% of them appearing once. The sample taken for sequencing was PBMCs or T cells enriched from blood (not recorded which). Every receptor here comes from a woman aged 55-70 years with acute COVID-19.

The chain is built from TRBV6-6 and TRBJ2-5, with TRBD1 matching 7 bases. Germline lookup yields CDR1 MNHNY and CDR2 SVGAGI (reference sequence). The CDR3 extends over 14 amino acids. J lost 5 bases, V lost 6 bases, and 9 bases had no gene match. CDR3: CASSDGTEHETQYF. The DNA for the CDR3 is TGTGCCAGCAGCGACGGGACAGAACACGAGACCCAGTACTTC.

This clone was observed a single time. This chain joins TRBV7-2 and TRBJ1-2, with D uncertain. The CDR3 length is 14 residues. The germline V and J ends were trimmed by 5 bases and 4 bases, with 14 bases remaining between them. The germline gives CDR1 SGHTA, CDR2 FQGNSA. CDR3 region: CASSLSREIYGYTF. The CDR3 bases are TGTGCCAGCAGCCTGTCCCGGGAGATCTATGGCTACACCTTC.

In its sample, this clone was seen many times. The chain links TRBV7-9 to TRBJ2-2; 8 bases are a match to TRBD2. The CDR3 sequence is 15 residues long. Germline V CDR1 and CDR2: SEHNR, FQNEAQ (reference sequence). Trimming took 7 bases from V and 1 from J; bases not matched to a gene: 5. CDR3 amino acids: CASTPSGGNTGELFF. CDR3 bases: TGTGCCAGCACCCCGAGCGGGGGGAACACCGGGGAGCTGTTTTTT.

This clone was observed once. The J gene is TRBJ2-3, the V gene TRBV7-2; D is undetermined. Germline values: CDR1 SGHTA, CDR2 FQGNSA. CDR3 size: 14 residues. V shed 2 bases and J shed 3 bases, with 9 bases lying between them. The CDR3 nucleotides read TGTGCCAGCAGCTTAATGGCAGGAACAGATACGCAGTATTTT. Translation: CASSLMAGTDTQYF.

V usage is TRBV5-1 and J usage is TRBJ1-5; weak D call: TRBD1 (5 bases). Germline V gene data show CDR1 as SGHRS and CDR2 as YFSETQ. This CDR3 contains 15 residues. V was trimmed by 0 bases and J by 2 bases, leaving 9 bases between them. The CDR3 sequence: CASSLEGAGNQPQHF. Here the CDR3 DNA reads TGCGCCAGCAGCTTGGAAGGGGCAGGCAATCAGCCCCAGCATTTT.

The chain is built from TRBV19 and TRBJ2-5; weak D call: TRBD2 (5 bases). V shed 5 bases and J shed 4 bases, with 17 bases lying between them. CDR1 is LNHDA and CDR2 is SQIVND in the germline V gene (reference sequence). CDR3 length: 15 residues. CDR3 nucleotides: TGTGCCAGTAGTCCCCTGCGGGCCCCGGCAGAGACCCAGTACTTC. As protein: CASSPLRAPAETQYF. The variable domain in full, completed from reference TRBV19 and TRBJ2-5, reads DGGITQSPKYLFRKEGQNVTLSCEQNLNHDAMYWYRQDPGQGLRLIYYSQIVNDFQKGDIAEGYSVSREKKESFPLTVTSAQKNPTAFYLCASSPLRAPAETQYFGPGTRLLVL.

The chain employs TRBV30 and TRBJ1-2, with D hard to call. Germline CDR1 reads GTSNPN; CDR2 reads SVGIG (reference sequence). The CDR3 is 13 amino acids. Trimming pared 2 bases from V and 8 bases from J, leaving 15 bases between. This chain's CDR3 is CAWSPHSEAGYTF. CDR3 nucleotides: TGTGCCTGGAGTCCTCACTCGGAGGCGGGCTACACCTTC. Combining the CDR3 with reference TRBV30 and TRBJ1-2 gives the whole variable domain SQTIHQWPATLVQPVGSPLSLECTVEGTSNPNLYWYRQAAGRGLQLLFYSVGIGQISSEVPQNLSASRPQDRQFILSSKKLLLSDSGFYLCAWSPHSEAGYTFGSGTRLTVV.

The rearrangement links TRBV3-1 (or the pseudogene TRBV3-2) to TRBJ2-7, with D possibly matching TRBD2 (7 bases). The CDR3 extends over 17 amino acids. The V gene's germline CDR1 is LGHDT and CDR2 YNNKEL (reference sequence). Between the trimmed V and J ends, which lost 1 base and 0 bases, there was a span of 16 bases. DNA of the CDR3: TGTGCCAGCAGCCAAGTCGAAGGGGGGGATCGCTCCTACGAGCAGTACGTC. The encoded protein is CASSQVEGGDRSYEQYV.

J is TRBJ2-1 and V is TRBV6-2 or TRBV6-3, with TRBD2 matching over 8 bases. V lost 1 base and J lost 4; bases outside the gene matches: 3. The germline V gene encodes CDR1 MNHEY and CDR2 SVGEGT. The CDR3 is made up of 15 amino acids. CDR3 sequence reads: CASSYYSGAYNEQFF. CDR3 nucleotide sequence: TGTGCCAGCAGTTACTATAGCGGGGCGTACAATGAGCAGTTCTTC.